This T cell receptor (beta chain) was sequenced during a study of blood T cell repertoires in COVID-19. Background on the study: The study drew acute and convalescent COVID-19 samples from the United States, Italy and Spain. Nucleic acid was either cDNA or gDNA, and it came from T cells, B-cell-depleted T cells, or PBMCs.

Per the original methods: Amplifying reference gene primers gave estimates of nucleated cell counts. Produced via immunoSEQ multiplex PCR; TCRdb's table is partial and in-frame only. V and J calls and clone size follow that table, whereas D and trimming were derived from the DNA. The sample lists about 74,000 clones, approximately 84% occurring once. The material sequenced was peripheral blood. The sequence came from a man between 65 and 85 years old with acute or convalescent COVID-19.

CDR3 loop: CASSQGGGVGAEQYF. The CDR3 DNA sequence: TGTGCCAGCAGCCAAGGGGGTGGAGTAGGGGCCGAGCAGTACTTC. The chain combines TRBV3-1 (or the pseudogene TRBV3-2) with TRBJ2-7; D is perhaps TRBD1 (5 bases). Germline CDR1 is LGHDT and CDR2 is YNNKEL (reference sequence). The CDR3 extends over 15 amino acids. V shed 1 base and J shed 6 bases, with 16 bases lying between them.